This T cell receptor beta chain was recovered during a study of T cells in Graves' hyperthyroidism and ophthalmopathy (dated by TCRdb to between 2018 and 2021). In the study overall: Peripheral blood was collected at initial diagnosis, before any treatment. To identify TCR V-J signatures that set the groups apart, the researchers used a discovery cohort of 100 or so patients, made up of some 41 with Graves' ophthalmopathy and some 58 with stable Graves' hyperthyroidism. An independent validation cohort of 18 to 20 hyperthyroidism patients and about 16 patients who later progressed to ophthalmopathy tested prospective prediction of ophthalmopathy. In addition, the study compared T-cell repertoires in thyroid tissue and in blood from several Graves' hyperthyroidism patients. After blood sampling, hyperthyroidism patients were treated with methimazole at a starting dose of 30 mg daily, and ophthalmopathy patients were treated with high-dose intravenous methylprednisolone. TCR Vbeta CDR3 sequencing of 135 peripheral blood samples (roughly 41 ophthalmopathy, some 75 hyperthyroidism and roughly 17 progressor patients) is reported in the paper. The 100 or so discovery patients were divided at random into training and test sets in a 7:3 ratio.

What the study reported, not specific to this receptor: Ophthalmopathy was separated from stable hyperthyroidism by a 13 V-J signature model, with around 88% sensitivity and around 81% specificity obtained in cross-validation and 80%/75% obtained in testing. In validation, the model predicted progression to ophthalmopathy with 55% to 71% sensitivity and approximately 72% specificity, a median of approximately 6.5 months before onset. Sample size was not statistically predetermined, and blinding of investigators to group allocation was not performed. Most expanded thyroid clonotypes (frequency above 0.001) were also found in blood, which suggests that blood repertoires may mirror thyroid immune responses.

Stable Graves' hyperthyroidism was defined as no progression to ophthalmopathy during 18 months of follow-up. Hyperthyroidism patients were aged 18 to 65 years and newly diagnosed, with disease duration of less than 2 months. The study excluded patients with uncontrolled infections, other autoimmune diseases, pregnancy or lactation. Diagnoses were based on clinical symptoms, serum thyroxine and TRAb, thyroid ultrasound and orbital computed tomography. Ficoll-Paque density gradient centrifugation was used to isolate PBMCs from 9.5 to 10 ml of fresh peripheral blood. Trizol reagent was used to extract total RNA, and RNA quality was then checked on an Agilent 2100 Bioanalyzer. The CDR3 runs 13 amino acids, cysteine and phenylalanine included. Only CDR3 DNA is held: 39 bases, read in frame from base 1. Looking up the germline V gene yields CDR1 SNHLY and CDR2 FYNNEI. V and J lose 3 bases and 2 bases, and a span of 7 bases separates them.

This clonotype was recorded at least ten times. It has no known antigen specificity. Base qualities are not provided; no much larger clone lies one nucleotide away. Amplification of TCR beta CDR3 regions was carried out from RNA transcripts. The first round of RT-PCR for the TCR CDR3 was performed with the HTBI primer set and the Qiagen OneStep RT-PCR kit. Libraries were constructed in a second round of multiplex PCR, after which size selection and purification were carried out. Paired-end sequencing of the libraries was performed with 100 bp reads on an Illumina HiSeq2000. As for the original processing: SOAPnuke was used to process the raw data, with reads discarded if the reads contained adapters or uncalled bases, had a mean Phred below 15, or lacked an exact constant-primer or identifier match. High-quality paired reads were merged with COPE v1.2.5, and unique nucleotide sequences were defined as clonotypes. MiTCR v1.1 was used to align the clonotypes against IMGT TRBV, TRBD and TRBJ reference segments. The analysis was restricted to V-J combinations with a frequency above 0.0001, which together covered 99% to 99.2% of the repertoires. The TCS score was defined as F50 (clonal expansion) divided by E x V (chaos), with BLOSUM62-based TCRdist calculated between CDR3 peptides within each V-J. Welch's t-statistics and random forest reduced 514 V-J features to 10 to 15, which were used in a naive Bayes classifier (R e1071). Using fastp trimming at Q25 and MiXCR clonotype assembly, TCRdb reanalyzed the public sequencing data and kept in-frame beta chains. Here each entry gathers all rows of one CDR3 protein and keeps the most common genes and DNA. These V and J calls rely on TCRdb rather than the paper's analysis. In this sample the table shows around 350,000 distinct CDR3 sequences, about 18% of which occur a single time. The top ten clonotypes cover around 3.6% of the sample.

The TCR was taken from a woman aged 18-35 years with Graves' hyperthyroidism. In this chain, TRBV2 is recombined with TRBJ1-1; the D gene lacks a confident call. Input material: blood. The nucleotide sequence is TGTGCCAGCAGTGAGTGGGAAAACACTGAAGCTTTCTTT. The translation is CASSEWENTEAFF.